The source of this TCR beta chain is a study of naive and memory T cell subsets. This clonotype was recorded many times. The SP2 primer and nested alpha and beta constant region primers amplified ligated cDNA in four rounds. TCRdb independently ran MiXCR on the UMI-ligation and nested PCR reads; one entry per CDR3 protein. The repertoire consists of tens of thousands of distinct CDR3 sequences, with about 10% occurring once and the leading ten covering roughly 3.9%. Regarding treatment: skin biopsy from PPD injection site in Mantoux-positive individual. An oligonucleotide containing a UMI was ligated to the 3' end of TCR cDNA. Sample: skin, taken from a tuberculin skin test site. The sequence was collected from an adult in good health.

CDR3 loop: CASSYSGVSGNTIYF. CDR3 DNA sequence: TGTGCCAGCAGTTATTCTGGGGTCTCTGGAAACACCATATATTTT. This chain links TRBV6-9 with TRBJ1-3; D not resolved. V lost 0 bases and J lost 0, with 6 bases in between. This CDR3 contains 15 residues. The germline V gene has CDR1 MNHGY and CDR2 SVAAGI.